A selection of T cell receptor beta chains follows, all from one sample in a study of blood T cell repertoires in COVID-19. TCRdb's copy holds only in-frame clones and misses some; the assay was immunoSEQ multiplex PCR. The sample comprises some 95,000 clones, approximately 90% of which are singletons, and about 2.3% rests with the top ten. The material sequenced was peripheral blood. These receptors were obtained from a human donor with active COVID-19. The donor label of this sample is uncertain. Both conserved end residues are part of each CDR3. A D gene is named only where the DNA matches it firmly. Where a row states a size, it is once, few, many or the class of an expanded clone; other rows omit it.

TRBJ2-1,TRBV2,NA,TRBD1,CASSGDRDYNEQFF,TGTGCCAGCAGTGGGGACAGGGACTACAATGAGCAGTTCTTC
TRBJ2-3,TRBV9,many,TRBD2,CASSGLVGGGYLSTDTQYF,TGTGCCAGCAGCGGTTTAGTGGGCGGGGGGTACCTTAGCACAGATACGCAGTATTTT
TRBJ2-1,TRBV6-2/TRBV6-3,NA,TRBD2,CASSYSTSHEQFF,TGTGCCAGCAGTTACTCGACTAGCCATGAGCAGTTCTTC
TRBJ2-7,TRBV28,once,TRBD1,CASRGQTDRVWEQYF,TGTGCCAGCAGGGGACAGACAGACAGGGTGTGGGAGCAGTACTTC
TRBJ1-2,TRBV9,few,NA,CASSPYREGYTF,TGTGCCAGCAGCCCCTATCGGGAGGGCTACACCTTC
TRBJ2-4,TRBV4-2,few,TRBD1,CASSQEDRGAKNIQYF,TGTGCCAGCAGCCAAGAGGACAGGGGGGCCAAAAACATTCAGTACTTC
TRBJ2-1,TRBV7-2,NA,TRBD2,CASSLIVRGGLEQFF,TGTGCCAGCAGCTTAATTGTACGGGGGGGGCTTGAGCAGTTCTTC
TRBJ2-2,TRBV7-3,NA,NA,CASSLIIFGELFF,TGTGCCAGCAGCTTAATTATTTTCGGGGAGCTGTTTTTT
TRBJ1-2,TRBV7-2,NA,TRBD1,CASSLNPQGANYGYTF,TGTGCCAGCAGCTTGAACCCACAGGGGGCGAACTATGGCTACACCTTC
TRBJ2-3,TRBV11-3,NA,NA,CASSPISGGGTDTQYF,TGTGCCAGCAGCCCCATCTCGGGGGGCGGGACAGATACGCAGTATTTT